This T cell receptor (beta chain) was obtained from a study of post-analysis software for immune sequencing data. Comment on this clonotype: The antigen is unknown.

The CDR3 loop spans 12 amino acids. Per the germline V gene, CDR1 is DFQATT and CDR2 is SNEGSKA (reference sequence). The V end lost 3 bases, the J end lost 4 bases, and 9 bases lay between the germline ends. Findings of the study overall: Multiple sclerosis patients showed significantly lower normalized Chao1 diversity than controls did. A few TRBV segments occurring more often in patients than controls included TRBV5-6, TRBV5-1 and TRBV20-1. Under the F measure, samples that were prepared in one batch clustered strongly together.

TCR beta cDNA libraries included unique molecular identifiers. With 1 to 10 million T cells as the source, some 500,000 cDNA molecules resulted. TCRdb processed the PCR reads anew with MiXCR; each CDR3 protein has one entry. The sample holds about 500,000 distinct CDR3 sequences; roughly 45% are singletons and the top ten take 9.5% to 13%. The TCR comes from a girl aged 10 to 17 with multiple sclerosis. This rearrangement joins TRBV20-1 to TRBJ1-1; possible D gene TRBD1, 6 bases. Sample: blood. The DNA for the CDR3 is TGCAGTGCTAGCTGGGGGCCCACTGAAGCTTTCTTT. This codes for CSASWGPTEAFF.